This TCR beta chain was captured in a study of glioma-infiltrating T cells. Regarding this clonotype: Its antigen is unidentified.

The V and J ends lost 5 bases and 8 bases respectively, with 18 bases between them. The length of the CDR3 is 14 residues. Germline CDR1 reads MNHEY; CDR2 reads SVGAGI. Study results and caveats: Tissue and blood shared very few CDR3 sequences. Above-expected tissue-blood divergence occurred in all gliomas, most in low-grade ones.

Using RNA template, CDR3s of TCR alpha and beta were amplified with iRepertoire arm-PCR. Input was roughly 85-450 ng of tissue mRNA or PBMC total RNA. One entry per CDR3 protein results from TCRdb running MiXCR on the multiplex PCR reads. The data hold around 100,000 distinct CDR3 sequences, with approximately 28% observed a single time. The specimen sequenced was glioma tissue, nonneoplastic brain tissue, or PBMCs (not recorded which). The receptor was derived from a human donor with low-grade glioma or glioblastoma, undergoing nonglioma brain surgery, or in good health (not recorded which). This chain links TRBV6-5 with TRBJ1-2; TRBD1 might be the D (6 bases). DNA for the CDR3: TGTGCCAGCAGTGAGTCCCGGGGGGCGGTGGGCTACACCTTC. It yields the protein CASSESRGAVGYTF.